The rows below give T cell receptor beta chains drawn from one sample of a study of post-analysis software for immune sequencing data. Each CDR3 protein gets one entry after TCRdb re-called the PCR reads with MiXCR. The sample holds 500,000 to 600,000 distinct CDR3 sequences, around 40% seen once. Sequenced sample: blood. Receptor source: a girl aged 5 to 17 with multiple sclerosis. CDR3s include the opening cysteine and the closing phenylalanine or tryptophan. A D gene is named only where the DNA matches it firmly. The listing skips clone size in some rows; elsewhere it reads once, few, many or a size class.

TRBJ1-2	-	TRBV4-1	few	TGCGCCAGCAGCCAAGCAGCGAGGGTCGGCTACACCTTC	CASSQAARVGYTF
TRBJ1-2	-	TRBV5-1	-	TGCGCCAGCACGAAAGAGGGGCCATATGGCTACACCTTC	CASTKEGPYGYTF
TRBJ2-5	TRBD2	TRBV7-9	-	TGTGCCAGCAGCTTAACGGCTAGCGGGAGCACCTACGGGCAGTACTTC	CASSLTASGSTYGQYF
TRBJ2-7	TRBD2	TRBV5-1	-	TGCGCCAGCAGCCGCCGGGCCGTAGCGGGAGAATCCTACGAGCAGTACTTC	CASSRRAVAGESYEQYF
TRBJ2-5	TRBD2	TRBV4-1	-	TGCGCCAGCAGCCCGATTCGGACTAGCGCAGAGACCCAGTACTTC	CASSPIRTSAETQYF
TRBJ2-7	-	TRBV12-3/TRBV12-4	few	TGTGCCAGCAGCCAGGGGTCACATAACTACGAGCAGTACTTC	CASSQGSHNYEQYF
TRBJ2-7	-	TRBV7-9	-	TGTGCCAGCAGCCCCGGGGACGTAGGCTACGAGCAGTACTTC	CASSPGDVGYEQYF
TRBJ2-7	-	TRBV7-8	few	TGTGCCAGCAGCTTGGCCGGTTTTTACGAGCAGTACTTC	CASSLAGFYEQYF
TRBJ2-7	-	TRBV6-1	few	TGTGCCAGCAGTGAACAGGGGGGTGAGCAGTACTTC	CASSEQGGEQYF
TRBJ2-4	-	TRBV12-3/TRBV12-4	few	TGTGCCAGCAGTCCCGGGACAACCCTTTTTGCCAAAAACATTCAGTACTTC	CASSPGTTLFAKNIQYF
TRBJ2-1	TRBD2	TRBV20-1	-	TGCAGTGCTAGTCTAGCGGGAGGTGAAGAGCAGTTCTTC	CSASLAGGEEQFF
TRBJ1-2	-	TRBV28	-	TGTGCCAGCAGTGTCCGTGAAAGGGGCTACACCTTC	CASSVRERGYTF
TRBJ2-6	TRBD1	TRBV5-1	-	TGCGCCAGCAGCTCCTGGGACAGCCGCTCTGGGGCCAACGTCCTGACTTTC	CASSSWDSRSGANVLTF
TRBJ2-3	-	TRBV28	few	TGTGCCAGCAGTCCAACAGCGAGATTCACAGATACGCAGTATTTT	CASSPTARFTDTQYF
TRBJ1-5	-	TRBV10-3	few	TGTGCCATCAGTGAGAACTTCGGATACAATCAGCCCCAGCATTTT	CAISENFGYNQPQHF
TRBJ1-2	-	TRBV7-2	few	TGTGCCAGCAGCTTAGGACCTACTAACTATGGCTACACCTTC	CASSLGPTNYGYTF
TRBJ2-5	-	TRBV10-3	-	TGTGCCATCAGTGAAGGCGGCCTACGGGAGACCCAGTACTTC	CAISEGGLRETQYF
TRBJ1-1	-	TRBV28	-	TGTGCCAGCAGTCCTTCCTCCCGGCCCAGCGCTGAAGCTTTCTTT	CASSPSSRPSAEAFF
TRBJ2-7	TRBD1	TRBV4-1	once	TGCGCCAGCAGCCCCACAGGGGTCAGCTCCTACGAGCAGTACTTC	CASSPTGVSSYEQYF
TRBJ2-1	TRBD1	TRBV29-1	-	TGCAGCGTTGAAGGGAGACAGGGGGTCAATGAGCAGTTCTTC	CSVEGRQGVNEQFF
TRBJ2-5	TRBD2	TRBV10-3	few	TGTGCCATCAGTGAAGGCGGGAGTACTGTAGAGACCCAGTACTTC	CAISEGGSTVETQYF
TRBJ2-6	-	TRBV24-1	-	TGTGCCACCAGTGAGAGGAAGGGGCTCGACGGGAAGGGCTCTGGGGCCAACGTCCTGACTTTC	CATSERKGLDGKGSGANVLTF
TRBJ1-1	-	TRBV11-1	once	TGTGCCAGCAGCTTAGAATCCAGGGTGAACACTGAAGCTTTCTTT	CASSLESRVNTEAFF
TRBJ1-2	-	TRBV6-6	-	TGTGCCAGCAGTTACGGCGGGGGGGCTGGCTACACCTTC	CASSYGGGAGYTF
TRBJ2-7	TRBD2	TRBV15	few	TGTGCCACCAGCAGCGGACTAGCGGGGAACAAACCCTACGAGCAGTACTTC	CATSSGLAGNKPYEQYF
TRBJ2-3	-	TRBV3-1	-	TGTGCCAGCAGCCAAGACGTCGGAACAGACCCGCAGTATTTT	CASSQDVGTDPQYF
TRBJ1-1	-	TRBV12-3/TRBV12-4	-	TGTGCCAGCAGTTTAAAAAGAAACACTGAAGCTTTCTTT	CASSLKRNTEAFF
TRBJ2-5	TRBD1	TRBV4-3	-	TGCGCCAGCAGCCAAGCTGGGACAGGGGGATTCCAAGAGACCCAGTACTTC	CASSQAGTGGFQETQYF
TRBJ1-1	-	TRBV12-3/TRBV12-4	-	TGTGCCAGCAGTCCCAGGGGATGGGTGGACACTGAAGCTTTCTTT	CASSPRGWVDTEAFF
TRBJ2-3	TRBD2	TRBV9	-	TGTGCCAGCAGCGGAGCATCGCGGGGGACAGATACGCAGTATTTT	CASSGASRGTDTQYF
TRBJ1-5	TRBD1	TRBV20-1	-	TGCAGTGCCCAGACAGGGGGCCGGGGCAATCAGCCCCAGCATTTT	CSAQTGGRGNQPQHF
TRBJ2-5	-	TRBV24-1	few	TGTGCCACCAGTGATGGGGTGGAGACCCAGTACTTC	CATSDGVETQYF
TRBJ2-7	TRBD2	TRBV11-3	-	TGTGCCAGCAGCCGATCGGGGGGACTCTCAAACTCCTACGAGCAGTACTTC	CASSRSGGLSNSYEQYF
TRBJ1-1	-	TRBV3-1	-	TGCGCCAGCAGCCAAGGAATAGATAACACTGAAGCTTTCTTT	CASSQGIDNTEAFF
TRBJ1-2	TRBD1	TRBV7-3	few	TGTGCCAGCAGCTCGACCGGGACAGGGTCGATCTATGGCTACACCTTC	CASSSTGTGSIYGYTF
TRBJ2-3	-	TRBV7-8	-	TGTGCCAGCAGCTCGACGCATGTGGAGACGCAGTATTTT	CASSSTHVETQYF
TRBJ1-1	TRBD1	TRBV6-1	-	TGTGCCAGCAGTGGTCGGGACAGGGTTTTGAACACTGAAGCTTTCTTT	CASSGRDRVLNTEAFF
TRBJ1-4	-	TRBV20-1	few	TGCAGTGCTAACCCCTCCAAGACCATCCTCGAAAAACTGTTTTTT	CSANPSKTILEKLFF
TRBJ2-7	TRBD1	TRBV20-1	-	TGCAGTGCTAGCGAGGCGGGACAGGGGTTCCACGAGCAGTACTTC	CSASEAGQGFHEQYF
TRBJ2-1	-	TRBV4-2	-	TGTGCCAGCAGCCAAGTGAACGGGGGCCCATACAATGAGCAGTTCTTC	CASSQVNGGPYNEQFF